These 13 T cell receptor beta chains were all obtained from the same sample, sequenced in a study of cytomegalovirus exposure and HLA in healthy donors. PCR used 60 Vbeta primers and 13 Jbeta primers. The table came from immunoSEQ multiplex PCR; TCRdb's copy has only in-frame clones and leaves some out. The table has 200,000 to 250,000 clones, just under 70% seen once. Sequencing was performed on PBMCs. The source of these receptors is a man aged 40-49 years in good health and CMV-seropositive.

The chain carries TRBV29-1 and TRBJ2-7; D ambiguous. Trimming removed 7 bases from V and 9 bases from J, with 25 bases in between. The CDR3 loop spans 14 amino acids. Germline CDR1 reads SQVTM; CDR2 reads ANQGSEA. The CDR3 sequence: CSASGVMGSVGQYF. The CDR3 DNA sequence: TGCAGCGCCTCGGGTGTTATGGGTTCGGTAGGGCAGTACTTC.

V and J are TRBV6-5 and TRBJ2-7; 9 positions match TRBD1. In germline, CDR1 is MNHEY, CDR2 SVGAGI. The CDR3 sequence is 13 residues long. V shed 6 bases and J 4 bases; nucleotides not matched to a gene: 4. The CDR3 DNA reads as TGTGCCAGCAGGAGGGACAGGGAGTACGAGCAGTACTTC. It translates to CASRRDREYEQYF.

The chain uses TRBV2 and TRBJ1-1; D not certain. This CDR3 has 14 residues. Trimming shortened V by 7 bases and J by 1 base, and 13 bases separated the two germline ends. CDR1 and CDR2 from the germline V gene are SNHLY and FYNNEI. DNA for the CDR3: TGTGCCAGCACTGCCGACGGGGAGAACACTGAAGCTTTCTTT. This codes for CASTADGENTEAFF.

The sample holds a few counts of this clone. The V gene is TRBV6-6, the J gene TRBJ1-4, with 9 bases fitting TRBD1. The CDR3 extends over 16 amino acids. The V segment lost 5 bases and the J segment 2 bases; nucleotides outside the gene matches: 6. Germline V gene data show CDR1 as MNHNY and CDR2 as SVGAGI (reference sequence). CDR3 bases: TGTGCCAGCAGTAAGGACAGGGGCGGGACTAATGAAAAACTGTTTTTT. It encodes CASSKDRGGTNEKLFF.

The rearrangement links TRBV27 to TRBJ2-7; D unresolved. V was pared by 5 bases and J by 0 bases, with 11 bases between. The germline gives CDR1 MNHEY, CDR2 SMNVEV (reference sequence). This CDR3 comprises 14 residues. CDR3 nucleotides: TGTGCCAGCAGTGCCCACAGAAGCTCCTACGAGCAGTACTTC. Translating it yields CASSAHRSSYEQYF.

This clone was detected only a few times. The chain links TRBV5-4 to TRBJ2-7, with D maybe TRBD1 (6 bases). Germline CDR1 is SGHNT and CDR2 is YYREEE (reference sequence). Trimming removed 0 bases from V and 4 bases from J, with 11 bases in between. The CDR3 spans 14 residues. The CDR3 nucleotides are TGTGCCAGCAGCTTGGGAGGGGGAGATTACGAGCAGTACTTC. Protein: CASSLGGGDYEQYF. Full variable domain (rest looked up from reference TRBV5-4 and TRBJ2-7): ETGVTQSPTHLIKTRGQQVTLRCSSQSGHNTVSWYQQALGQGPQFIFQYYREEENGRGNFPPRFSGLQFPNYSSELNVNALELDDSALYLCASSLGGGDYEQYFGPGTRLTVT.

This clone was seen more than once but under ten times. The V gene is TRBV4-1, the J gene TRBJ1-1; 7 positions agree with TRBD1. Germline values: CDR1 MGHRA, CDR2 YSYEKL. J was trimmed by 4 bases and V by 0 bases; bases with no gene match: 8. There are 16 residues in the CDR3. CDR3: CASSQERGGEVTEAFF. CDR3 nucleotide sequence: TGCGCCAGCAGCCAAGAACGAGGGGGCGAGGTCACTGAAGCTTTCTTT.

This chain links TRBV7-9 with TRBJ2-2; perhaps TRBD2 as D (6 bases). Germline V lookup: CDR1 SEHNR, CDR2 FQNEAQ (reference sequence). With 5 bases removed from V and 1 base from J, the gap between germline ends came to 11 bases. CDR3 size: 15 residues. Here the CDR3 reads CASSTDGRNTGELFF. As DNA, the CDR3 is TGTGCCAGCAGCACCGACGGGAGGAACACCGGGGAGCTGTTTTTT.

This clone was seen a handful of times. This chain links TRBV29-1 with TRBJ2-7; D is possibly TRBD1 (5 bases). The CDR3 is 11 residues long. The germline V gene encodes CDR1 SQVTM and CDR2 ANQGSEA. Trimming took 2 bases from V and 4 from J, leaving 6 bases between them. CDR3 coding DNA: TGCAGCGTTGAACAGGGTTACGAGCAGTACTTC. Translated, it gives CSVEQGYEQYF.

The chain links TRBV4-1 to TRBJ2-1; 7 bases are a match to TRBD1. V lost 3 bases, J lost 3 bases, and 14 bases stayed unmatched. This CDR3 spans 18 amino acids. Per the germline V gene, CDR1 is MGHRA and CDR2 is YSYEKL. Written as DNA, the CDR3 is TGCGCCAGCAGCCACCCAAAAGGCGACAGGGAATACTACAATGAGCAGTTCTTC. Amino acids: CASSHPKGDREYYNEQFF.

This clone was seen a single time. The chain is built from TRBV7-3 and TRBJ2-7, with 13 bases that match TRBD2. Unmatched junction bases numbered 9, after V lost 5 bases and J lost 2 bases. The CDR3 sequence is 17 residues long. Germline assignment: CDR1 SGHTA and CDR2 FQGTGA. The CDR3 DNA reads TGTGCCAGCAGCATTCAGAGGACTAGCGGGGGCCCCTACGAGCAGTACTTC. Encoded protein: CASSIQRTSGGPYEQYF.

The chain joins TRBV5-1 to TRBJ2-2; 14 bases are shared with TRBD2. This CDR3 has 17 residues. V dropped 3 bases and J dropped 5; count of bases not matched to a gene: 6. Germline CDR1 SGHRS, CDR2 YFSETQ. The CDR3 DNA reads as TGCGCCAGCAGCTCCGGACTAGCGGGGGGCAGTACCGGGGAGCTGTTTTTT. Translation gives CASSSGLAGGSTGELFF.

A few counts support this clone. V gene TRBV10-3 combines with J gene TRBJ2-7; TRBD2 matches 8 bases. The V gene's germline CDR1 is ENHRY and CDR2 SYGVKD. Trimming cost V 5 bases and J 5 bases; bases outside gene matches: 8. The CDR3 runs 14 residues. The CDR3 sequence is CAISLTGGPHEQYF. In nucleotides, the CDR3 is TGTGCCATCAGTTTAACGGGGGGGCCCCACGAGCAGTACTTC.